This TCR beta chain was recorded in a study of shared clonotypes between healthy human individuals. V dropped 3 bases and J dropped 5 bases, with 8 bases sitting between them. The CDR3 has 13 amino acids. Per germline, CDR1 KGHSH and CDR2 LQKENI. Naive CD8 cells, CD45RO-negative and positively selected for CCR7, excluded terminally differentiated effector memory CD45RA+ cells. Per the study methods: From ImmunoSEQ came sequences covering only the junction and carrying no quality scores, so filtering differed. The data were produced by immunoSEQ multiplex PCR, yet TCRdb's version contains in-frame clones alone and is incomplete. V and J calls and clone size are copied from that table; D and trimming were computed from the DNA. Among hundreds of thousands of clones listed, around 96% were seen once.

This chain uses TRBV18 with TRBJ2-1; unclear D gene. The sequence was collected from a young man in good health. The sample was naive CD8+ T cells sorted from blood. The CDR3 reads CASSPPTNNEQFF. DNA for the CDR3: TGTGCCAGCTCACCCCCTACGAACAATGAGCAGTTCTTC.